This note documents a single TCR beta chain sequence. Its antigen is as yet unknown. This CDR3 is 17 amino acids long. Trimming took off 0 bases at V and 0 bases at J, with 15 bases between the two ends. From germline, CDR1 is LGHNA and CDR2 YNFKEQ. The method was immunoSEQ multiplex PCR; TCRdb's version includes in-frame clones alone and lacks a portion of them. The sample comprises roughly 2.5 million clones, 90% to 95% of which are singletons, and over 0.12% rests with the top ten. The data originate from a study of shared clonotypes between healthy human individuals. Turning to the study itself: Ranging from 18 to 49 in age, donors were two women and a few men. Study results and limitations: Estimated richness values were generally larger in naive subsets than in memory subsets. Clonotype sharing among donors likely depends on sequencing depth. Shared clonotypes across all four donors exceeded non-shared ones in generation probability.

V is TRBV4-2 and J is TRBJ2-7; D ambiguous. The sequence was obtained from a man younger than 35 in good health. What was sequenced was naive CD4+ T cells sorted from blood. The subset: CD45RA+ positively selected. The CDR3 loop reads CASSQETEPWSSYEQYF. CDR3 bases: TGTGCCAGCAGCCAAGAGACGGAGCCCTGGAGCTCCTACGAGCAGTACTTC.